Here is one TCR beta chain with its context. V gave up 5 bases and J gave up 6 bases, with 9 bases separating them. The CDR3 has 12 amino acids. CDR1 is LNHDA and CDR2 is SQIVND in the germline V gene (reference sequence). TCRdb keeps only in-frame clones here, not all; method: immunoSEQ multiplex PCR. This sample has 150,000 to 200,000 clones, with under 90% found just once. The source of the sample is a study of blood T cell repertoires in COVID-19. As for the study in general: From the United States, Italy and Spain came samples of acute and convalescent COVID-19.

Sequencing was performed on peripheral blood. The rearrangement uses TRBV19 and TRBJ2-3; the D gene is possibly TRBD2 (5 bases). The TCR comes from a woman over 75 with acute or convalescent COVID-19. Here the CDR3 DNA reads TGTGCCAGTAGTTCTTTAGCGGATACGCAGTATTTT. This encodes CASSSLADTQYF.